The 18 T cell receptor beta chains presented below share a single source sample, sequenced in a study of human T cells and chemical hapten exposure. Time point of the sample: pre-sensitization, week 0. Stated treatment: therapeutic diphenylcyclopropenone sensitization with weekly scalp DPC. Using its own MiXCR run on the RACE reads, TCRdb lists one record per CDR3 protein. The sample lists approximately 370,000 distinct CDR3 sequences; around 5% were seen once. Source: whole blood, taken in connection with sensitization to the hapten diphenylcyclopropenone (DPC). These receptors came from a young woman with alopecia areata. Some clones in this sample may be carry-over from other donors' samples.

CDR3 sequence reads: CASSASGGNSYEQYF. The CDR3 coding sequence is TGTGCCAGCAGCGCCAGCGGGGGCAACTCCTACGAGCAGTACTTC. V is TRBV9 and J is TRBJ2-7, with 8 positions matching TRBD2. V shed 3 bases and J 0 bases; nucleotides not matched to a gene: 5. Germline CDR1 and CDR2: SGDLS and YYNGEE. The CDR3 runs 15 residues.

The chain has TRBV6-6 and TRBJ1-2; D gene ambiguous. Germline CDR1 reads MNHNY; CDR2 reads SVGAGI (reference sequence). CDR3 length equals 14 residues. The V gene lost 2 bases and the J gene lost 5 bases, with 12 bases spanning the gap. The CDR3 reads CASSYKGDGYGYTF. Written as DNA, the CDR3 is TGTGCCAGCAGTTACAAGGGCGATGGATATGGCTACACCTTC.

This chain connects TRBV27 to TRBJ1-5; D is uncertain. V lost 6 bases, J lost 0 bases, and 12 bases lay in between. The length of the CDR3 is 15 residues. The germline CDR1 and CDR2 sequences are MNHEY and SMNVEV (reference sequence). CDR3 protein: CASSPGVFSNQPQHF. The CDR3 bases are TGTGCCAGCAGCCCCGGAGTGTTTAGCAATCAGCCCCAGCATTTT.

This clonotype was found a few times. The chain couples TRBV6-5 to TRBJ1-6; D possibly corresponds to TRBD1 (5 bases). There are 15 residues in the CDR3. CDR1 and CDR2 from the germline V gene are MNHEY and SVGAGI. V was clipped by 5 bases and J by 7 bases, with 15 bases between them. CDR3: CASSRKPGRNSPLHF. The CDR3 nucleotides are TGTGCCAGCAGTAGGAAGCCGGGACGAAATTCACCCCTCCACTTT.

The chain uses TRBV20-1 and TRBJ2-1, with a possible D match to TRBD2 (6 bases). This CDR3 comprises 11 residues. V lost 6 bases to trimming and J lost 10 bases, with 13 bases between them. Germline-derived CDR1 and CDR2 are DFQATT and SNEGSKA (reference sequence). The CDR3 DNA reads as TGCAGTGCAAGCCTAACTAGCGAGCAGTTCTTC. As protein: CSASLTSEQFF.

This clonotype has ten or more counts. Relative to the germline gene, one junction end is altered; a read error may explain this. The chain combines TRBV5-4 with TRBJ2-7; D gene uncertain. CDR1 is SGHNT and CDR2 is YYREEE in the germline V gene (reference sequence). CDR3 length: 12 residues. The CDR3 DNA reads TGCGCCAGCAGCCTGGATGCCTACGAGCAGTACTTC. As protein: CASSLDAYEQYF.

The table lists this clonotype with many counts. J is TRBJ2-1 and V is TRBV6-2 or TRBV6-3; the match to TRBD2 covers 7 bases. The germline V gene encodes CDR1 MNHEY and CDR2 SVGEGT. The trim removed 5 bases at V and 6 bases at J, leaving 4 bases unmatched. The CDR3 length is 13 residues. For the CDR3, the DNA is TGTGCCAGCAGTGGGGACTACCTCAATGAGCAGTTCTTC. Translated, it gives CASSGDYLNEQFF.

The chain employs TRBV5-8 and TRBJ1-5, with 7 bases matching TRBD1. The V gene end was trimmed by 4 bases and the J gene end by 6 bases; junction bases not matched to a gene: 10. The CDR3 has 15 amino acids. CDR1 and CDR2 (germline): SGHTS, YDEGEE. The CDR3 region has the DNA TGTGCCAGCAGCCGTATGACAGGGTTCGGTCAGCCCCAGCATTTT. Protein product: CASSRMTGFGQPQHF.

This clonotype was seen at least ten times. The J gene is TRBJ1-1, the V gene TRBV5-4, with 11 bases matching TRBD1. The CDR3 totals 14 residues. V lost 5 bases and J lost 5; bases outside the gene matches: 5. From germline, CDR1 is SGHNT and CDR2 YYREEE (reference sequence). The CDR3 reads CASSTGTGGTEAFF. DNA of the CDR3: TGTGCCAGCAGTACCGGGACAGGGGGGACTGAAGCTTTCTTT.

This clonotype was seen at least ten times. This chain connects TRBV11-2 to TRBJ1-6, with TRBD1 as a possible D gene (5 bases). The CDR3 is 15 residues long. The germline CDR1 and CDR2 sequences are SGHAT and FQNNGV. Deletions cut 3 bases from V and 3 bases from J, with 9 bases between. The CDR3, as DNA: TGTGCCAGCAGCTTCCAGCAGGGCTATAATTCACCCCTCCACTTT. Translating it yields CASSFQQGYNSPLHF.

The table lists this clonotype with many counts. V is TRBV6-2 or TRBV6-3 and J is TRBJ1-5; no definite D call. This CDR3 is 12 amino acids long. Germline CDR1 reads MNHEY; CDR2 reads SVGEGT. Trimming shortened V by 5 bases and J by 5 bases, and 7 bases separated the two germline ends. The CDR3 reads CASSKQDQPQHF. For the CDR3, the DNA is TGTGCCAGCAGTAAACAAGATCAGCCCCAGCATTTT.

At least ten counts were recorded for this clonotype. This chain connects TRBV12-3 or TRBV12-4 to TRBJ1-5; TRBD1 is a possible D gene (5 bases). This CDR3 contains 17 residues. With 7 bases removed from V and 7 bases from J, the gap between germline ends came to 26 bases. The CDR3 bases are TGTGCCAGCAATACAGACAACCGCCTCCCCGGGGGGCAGCCCCAGCATTTT. Translating it yields CASNTDNRLPGGQPQHF.

This clonotype was detected only a few times. This rearrangement joins TRBV9 to TRBJ1-2; the D is unclear. In germline, CDR1 is SGDLS, CDR2 YYNGEE. Trimming removed 5 bases from V and 1 base from J, with 12 bases in between. The CDR3 has 14 amino acids. The DNA for the CDR3 is TGTGCCAGCAGACCTCCTGAGGATAACTATGGCTACACCTTC. This translates into CASRPPEDNYGYTF.

This clonotype was counted at least ten times. This chain connects TRBV6-2 or TRBV6-3 to TRBJ2-3; D uncertain. CDR3 length: 16 residues. Trimming took off 6 bases at V and 2 bases at J, with 18 bases between the two ends. The V gene's germline CDR1 is MNHEY and CDR2 SVGEGT. The CDR3, as DNA: TGTGCCAGCAGCCAGGTTTGGGCGGACCTCACAGATACGCAGTATTTT. Translation gives CASSQVWADLTDTQYF.

This clonotype was found a few times. This sequence may be a read error, since a much larger clone differs from it by one base. The chain couples TRBV7-2 to TRBJ2-3; D perhaps matches TRBD2 (5 bases). V was cut by 2 bases and J by 1 base, with 7 bases left in between. The CDR3 consists of 14 residues. In germline, CDR1 is SGHTA, CDR2 FQGNSA. In nucleotides, the CDR3 is TGTGCCAGCAGCTTATTCGGGGGCACAGATACGCAGTATTTT. Its protein product is CASSLFGGTDTQYF.

This clonotype was seen more than once but under ten times. CDR3 sequence (DNA): TGTGCCAGCAGCTCCCAGGGGGGCGGTGAAGCTTTCTTT. It is translated as CASSSQGGGEAFF. The V and J genes are TRBV7-9 and TRBJ1-1; 7 bases align to TRBD1. The CDR3 has 13 residues. J was trimmed by 7 bases and V by 4 bases; bases with no gene match: 6. Germline V gives CDR1 SEHNR, CDR2 FQNEAQ (reference sequence).

This clonotype has ten or more counts. The rearrangement joins TRBV9 to TRBJ1-4; the match to TRBD1 covers 7 bases. The CDR3 extends over 15 amino acids. V gave up 4 bases and J gave up 11 bases; unmatched junction bases: 14. Looked up from germline, CDR1 is SGDLS and CDR2 is YYNGEE. The CDR3 loop is CASSPRDSRRGKLFF. CDR3 in DNA: TGTGCCAGCAGCCCCCGGGACAGCCGACGGGGGAAACTGTTTTTT.

The DNA for the CDR3 is TGTGCCAGCAGCCAGGGGCGCCGGACTGAAGCTTTCTTT. The encoded protein is CASSQGRRTEAFF. V and J are TRBV14 and TRBJ1-1; D is possibly TRBD1 (5 bases). This CDR3 is built from 13 residues. CDR1 SGHDN and CDR2 FVKESK come from the germline V gene. The germline V and J ends were trimmed by 3 bases and 5 bases, with 10 bases remaining between them.